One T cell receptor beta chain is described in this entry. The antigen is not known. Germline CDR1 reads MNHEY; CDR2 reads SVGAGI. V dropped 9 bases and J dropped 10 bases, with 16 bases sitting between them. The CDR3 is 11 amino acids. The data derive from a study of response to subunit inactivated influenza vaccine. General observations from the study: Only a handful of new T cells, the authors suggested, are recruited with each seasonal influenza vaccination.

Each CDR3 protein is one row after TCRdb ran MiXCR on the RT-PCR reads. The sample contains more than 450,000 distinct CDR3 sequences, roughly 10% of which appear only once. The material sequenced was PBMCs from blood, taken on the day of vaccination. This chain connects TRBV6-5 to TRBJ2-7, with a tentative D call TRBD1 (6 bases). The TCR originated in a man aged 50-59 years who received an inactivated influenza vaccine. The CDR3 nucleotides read TGTGCCAGTTCAGGACAGACTGAACAGTACTTC. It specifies CASSGQTEQYF.